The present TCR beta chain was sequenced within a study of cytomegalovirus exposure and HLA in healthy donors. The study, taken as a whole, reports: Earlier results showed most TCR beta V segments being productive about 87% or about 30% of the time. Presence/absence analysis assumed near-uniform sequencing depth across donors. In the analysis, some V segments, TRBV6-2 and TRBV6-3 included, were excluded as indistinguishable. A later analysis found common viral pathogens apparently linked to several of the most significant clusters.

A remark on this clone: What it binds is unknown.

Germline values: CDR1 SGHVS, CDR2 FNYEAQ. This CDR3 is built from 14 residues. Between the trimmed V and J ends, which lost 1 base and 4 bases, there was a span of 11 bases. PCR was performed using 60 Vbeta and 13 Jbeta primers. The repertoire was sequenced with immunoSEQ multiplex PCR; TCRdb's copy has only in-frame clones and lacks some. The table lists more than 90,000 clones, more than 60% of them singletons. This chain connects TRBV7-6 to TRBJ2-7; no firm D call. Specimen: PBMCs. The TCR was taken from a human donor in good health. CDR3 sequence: CASSLVGQDYEQYF. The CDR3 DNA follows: TGTGCCAGCAGCTTAGTAGGCCAGGATTACGAGCAGTACTTC. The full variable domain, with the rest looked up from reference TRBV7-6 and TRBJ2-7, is GAGVSQSPRYKVTKRGQDVALRCDPISGHVSLYWYRQALGQGPEFLTYFNYEAQQDKSGLPNDRFSAERPEGSISTLTIQRTEQRDSAMYRCASSLVGQDYEQYFGPGTRLTVT.